What follows are 14 T cell receptor beta chains derived from one specimen sequenced in a study of T cells in localized non-small cell lung cancer. TCRdb keeps only in-frame clones here, not all; method: immunoSEQ multiplex PCR. The data contain 55,000 to 65,000 clones, 85% to 90% of them singletons. The sequences come from peripheral blood, collected before any cancer treatment. The receptor set was obtained from a man aged 40 to 69 with stage I squamous cell lung carcinoma.

The CDR3 DNA is TGTGCCAGCAGAGCCCGGGCCTCCTACAATGAGCAGTTCTTC. Translating gives CASRARASYNEQFF. This chain joins TRBV25-1 and TRBJ2-1; D gene unclear. V lost 6 bases and J 0 bases, leaving 9 bases between the germline ends. CDR3 length: 14 amino acids. Germline V gene lookup returns CDR1 MGHDK and CDR2 SYGVNS. The full variable domain, in which reference TRBV25-1 and TRBJ2-1 provide the parts outside the CDR3, is EADIYQTPRYLVIGTGKKITLECSQTMGHDKMYWYQQDPGMELHLIHYSYGVNSTEKGDLSSESTVSRIRTEHFPLTLESARPSHTSQYLCASRARASYNEQFFGPGTRLTVL.

The J gene is TRBJ2-1, the V gene TRBV12-5; 13 bases align to TRBD2. The CDR3 totals 15 residues. V gave up 6 bases and J gave up 5 bases; unmatched junction bases: 4. Germline V lookup: CDR1 LGHNT, CDR2 FRNRAP. CDR3 in amino acids: CASGTGTSGDNEQFF. CDR3 nucleotides: TGTGCTAGTGGAACCGGGACTAGCGGGGACAATGAGCAGTTCTTC.

The chain is built from TRBV6-6 and TRBJ1-3; D gene ambiguous. CDR1 is MNHNY and CDR2 is SVGAGI in the germline V gene (reference sequence). V lost 4 bases and J lost 2, with 12 bases in between. The CDR3 totals 15 residues. CDR3: CASSSRGGTGNTIYF. The CDR3, as DNA: TGTGCCAGCAGTTCTCGGGGAGGAACTGGAAACACCATATATTTT.

The rearrangement links TRBV10-3 to TRBJ2-5, with TRBD2 matching over 7 bases. This CDR3 comprises 13 residues. V was pared by 6 bases and J by 4 bases, with 5 bases of the junction left unmatched. The V gene's germline CDR1 is ENHRY and CDR2 SYGVKD. The CDR3 loop reads CAISWGGGETQYF. CDR3 DNA: TGTGCCATCAGCTGGGGGGGAGGAGAGACCCAGTACTTC.

This chain uses TRBV7-3 with TRBJ2-1; 8 bases agree with TRBD2. The junction had 4 bases not matched to a gene; V was cut back by 3 bases and J by 3 bases. The CDR3 covers 15 residues. Germline V gene data show CDR1 as SGHTA and CDR2 as FQGTGA. DNA for the CDR3: TGTGCCAGCAGCTTGCTAGCGGGTAGCTACAATGAGCAGTTCTTC. Its protein is CASSLLAGSYNEQFF.

The chain combines TRBV4-1 with TRBJ1-5; D remains ambiguous. CDR1 MGHRA and CDR2 YSYEKL come from the germline V gene. CDR3 length: 15 amino acids. Trimming left V 2 bases short and J 0 bases short, with 8 bases between. The CDR3 DNA follows: TGCGCCAGCAGCCAATTCCTGAGTAGCAATCAGCCCCAGCATTTT. It is translated as CASSQFLSSNQPQHF.

This clone was observed once. This chain uses TRBV18 with TRBJ2-7; 7 bases map to TRBD1. V lost 2 bases and J lost 2; bases outside the gene matches: 15. This CDR3 has 18 residues. Germline CDR1 KGHSH, CDR2 LQKENI. CDR3 in DNA: TGTGCCAGCTCACCAGCGCCTCAGACAGGGCCCTCCCCCTACGAGCAGTACTTC. Translating it yields CASSPAPQTGPSPYEQYF.

The CDR3 here is CASSPVGSGVSEDTQYF. In DNA, the CDR3 is TGTGCCAGCTCACCAGTCGGTAGCGGGGTTTCGGAAGATACGCAGTATTTT. The V gene is TRBV18, the J gene TRBJ2-3; 8 nucleotides match TRBD2. The CDR3 totals 17 residues. Germline trimming cut 2 bases from V and 5 bases from J; bases unmatched to any gene: 12. CDR1 and CDR2 from the germline V gene are KGHSH and LQKENI.

The genes are TRBV6-1 and TRBJ1-2, with 9 bases identical to TRBD1. Trimming cost V 3 bases and J 6 bases; bases outside gene matches: 5. The CDR3 sequence is 14 residues long. Germline assignment: CDR1 MNHNS and CDR2 SASEGT. The CDR3 spells CASSDTGGWNGYTF. As DNA, the CDR3 is TGTGCCAGCAGTGATACAGGGGGCTGGAATGGCTACACCTTC.

The chain combines TRBV28 with TRBJ2-3; no clear D. Looked up from germline, CDR1 is MDHEN and CDR2 is SYDVKM. The ends were cut back, 1 base at V and 2 bases at J, with 7 bases in the middle. This CDR3 region has 14 residues. In DNA form, the CDR3 reads TGTGCCAGCAGTTTATCCAGGACCACAGATACGCAGTATTTT. Its protein is CASSLSRTTDTQYF.

J is TRBJ2-1 and V is TRBV20-1; no clear D gene. The CDR3 runs to 10 residues. Germline V gene data show CDR1 as DFQATT and CDR2 as SNEGSKA (reference sequence). V was clipped by 6 bases and J by 9 bases, with 9 bases between them. CDR3: CSAPPGEQFF. In DNA, the CDR3 is TGCAGTGCGCCTCCGGGTGAGCAGTTCTTC.

This clone was seen just once. The chain employs TRBV6-6 and TRBJ2-3; 11 bases map to TRBD2. CDR1 and CDR2 from the germline V gene are MNHNY and SVGAGI (reference sequence). Losses at the gene ends were 6 bases for V and 2 bases for J; bases not matched to a gene: 4. CDR3 length equals 15 residues. CDR3 DNA: TGTGCCAGCAGCGTACTAGCGGGAGCCACAGATACGCAGTATTTT. Amino acid sequence: CASSVLAGATDTQYF.

For this clone: Other DNA sequences within the sample encode an identical CDR3. The chain recombines TRBV14 with TRBJ2-6, with D unclear. V gave up 3 bases and J gave up 4 bases, with 4 bases separating them. Per germline, CDR1 SGHDN and CDR2 FVKESK. CDR3 length: 13 amino acids. DNA for the CDR3: TGTGCCAGCAGCCAGGGCGGGGCCAACGTCCTGACTTTC. Its translation: CASSQGGANVLTF.

The chain uses TRBV7-3 and TRBJ2-3; no clear D gene. This CDR3 has 13 residues. Germline loops: CDR1 SGHTA, CDR2 FQGTGA. The V and J ends lost 6 bases and 3 bases respectively, with 10 bases between them. The DNA of the CDR3 is TGTGCCAGCAGTTCGGTACGGACAGATACGCAGTATTTT. Its protein product is CASSSVRTDTQYF. The full variable domain, rest sourced from reference TRBV7-3 and TRBJ2-3, is GAGVSQTPSNKVTEKGKYVELRCDPISGHTALYWYRQSLGQGPEFLIYFQGTGAADDSGLPNDRFFAVRPEGSVSTLKIQRTERGDSAVYLCASSSVRTDTQYFGPGTRLTVL.